These T cell receptor beta chains were read from a single sample in a study of Ad26.COV2.S vaccination and SARS-CoV-2 variants. TCRdb keeps only in-frame clones here, not all; method: immunoSEQ multiplex PCR. Of about 350,000 clones in the sample, about 89% were seen once. The sequenced sample was peripheral blood, obtained in a trial of Ad26.COV2.S vaccine versus placebo. The receptor source for this set is a person between 18 and 65 years old who received the Ad26.COV2.S COVID-19 vaccine or a placebo. Both conserved end residues are part of each CDR3. A D gene is named only where the DNA matches it firmly. Some rows mark clone size as missing; the rest say once, few, many or name a class of expanded clone.

v_gene,d_gene,j_gene,abundance,CDR3nt,CDR3aa
TRBV28,.,TRBJ2-1,once,TGTGCCAGCACCCCAAGAGGTGGTTACGACAATGAGCAGTTCTTC,CASTPRGGYDNEQFF
TRBV29-1,.,TRBJ2-7,.,TGCAGCGTTCCGCCGGACTCCCGTCTTTACGAGCAGTACTTC,CSVPPDSRLYEQYF
TRBV2,.,TRBJ2-7,few,TGTGCCAGCAGTGGCAGAGAGCAGTACTTC,CASSGREQYF
TRBV11-3,.,TRBJ2-5,once,TGTGCCAGCAGCTTAGGGTGGGCTAGCGGACCCCCCAGGGGCCAAGAGACCCAGTACTTC,CASSLGWASGPPRGQETQYF
TRBV5-5,.,TRBJ2-1,.,TGTGCCAGCAGCTTGGTTCTAGCGACTTACAATGAGCAGTTCTTC,CASSLVLATYNEQFF
TRBV18,.,TRBJ2-7,.,TGTGCCAGCTCACCGACCGGACCCTACGAGCAGTACTTC,CASSPTGPYEQYF
TRBV7-9,.,TRBJ2-7,once,TGTGCCAGCAGCGACTCCGGGACGGCCTACGAGCAGTACTTC,CASSDSGTAYEQYF
TRBV11-3,.,TRBJ1-1,.,TGTGCCAGCAGCACTACAGGGAACACTGAAGCTTTCTTT,CASSTTGNTEAFF
TRBV7-9,TRBD2,TRBJ2-3,.,TGTGCCAGCAGCTTGTGGGCGGGAGGGAACACAGATACGCAGTATTTT,CASSLWAGGNTDTQYF
TRBV7-9,.,TRBJ1-1,.,TGTGCCAGCAGCTTAGGGGATTTATACACTGAAGCTTTCTTT,CASSLGDLYTEAFF
TRBV28,.,TRBJ2-5,.,TGTGCCAGCAGTTCCAGCGAAGAGACCCAGTACTTC,CASSSSEETQYF
TRBV6-5,.,TRBJ1-5,.,TGTGCCAGCAGTTACGCAAGGGTTAGCAATCAGCCCCAGCATTTT,CASSYARVSNQPQHF
TRBV5-1,TRBD1,TRBJ2-5,few,TGCGCCAGCAGCCTGGGACAGGGGGGTCAAGAGACCCAGTACTTC,CASSLGQGGQETQYF
TRBV6-1,.,TRBJ2-7,.,TGTGCCAGCAGTGAAATGGTAGGGGCGTTCTACGAGCAGTACTTC,CASSEMVGAFYEQYF
TRBV10-3,.,TRBJ2-7,.,TGTGCCATCAGTTTACGCCAGGGGTCCTACGAGCAGTACTTC,CAISLRQGSYEQYF
TRBV3-1/TRBV3-2,.,TRBJ1-4,few,TGTGCCAGCAGCCCCAAGGGACTGATTAATGAAAAACTGTTTTTT,CASSPKGLINEKLFF
TRBV4-3,TRBD1,TRBJ1-2,.,TGCGCCAGCAGCCCAGACACCGGGACAGCCGCGCAGATGGGATACACCTTC,CASSPDTGTAAQMGYTF
TRBV28,TRBD1,TRBJ2-7,once,TGTGCCAGCACCTCCCGGGACAGGAGACACGAGCAGTACTTC,CASTSRDRRHEQYF
TRBV24-1,TRBD2,TRBJ2-1,.,TGTGCCACCAGTGATTTAAGGGGGGACGGACTAGCGGGAGGTGTAAATGAGCAGTTCTTC,CATSDLRGDGLAGGVNEQFF
TRBV7-2,.,TRBJ2-5,.,TGTGCCAGCAGCCACCTCGGGGCGGGCCTTAAAGAGACCCAGTACTTC,CASSHLGAGLKETQYF
TRBV5-1,TRBD1,TRBJ1-4,.,TGCGCCAGCCAACCAGGACAGGGCCCTGAAAAACTGTTTTTT,CASQPGQGPEKLFF
TRBV30,.,TRBJ1-4,.,TGTGCCTGGAGCAGCCCCCCGTGGGGTAATGAAAAACTGTTTTTT,CAWSSPPWGNEKLFF
TRBV6-1,.,TRBJ2-7,once,TGTGCCAGCAGTGAAATGGGACCCCCGGTCGAGCAGTACTTC,CASSEMGPPVEQYF
TRBV24-1,.,TRBJ1-6,.,TGTGCCACCCGGAGACTTCGCTCACCCCTCCACTTT,CATRRLRSPLHF
TRBV27,.,TRBJ1-1,.,TGTGCCAGCAGTTTAGCGCAGGGCACTGAAGCTTTCTTT,CASSLAQGTEAFF
TRBV4-1,TRBD1,TRBJ2-1,once,TGCGCCAGCAGCCAAGATATTCAGGGACAGACTGACAATGAGCAGTTCTTC,CASSQDIQGQTDNEQFF
TRBV5-8,.,TRBJ1-2,.,TGTGCCAGCAGCTTCGGCCGGCTATTGGATGGCTACACCTTC,CASSFGRLLDGYTF
TRBV10-3,.,TRBJ1-1,.,TGTGCCATCAGTGGGGGGACGGTGAACACTGAAGCTTTCTTT,CAISGGTVNTEAFF
TRBV29-1,.,TRBJ2-2,.,TGCAGCGTTGACGGGGCGATCGCCGGGGAGCTGTTTTTT,CSVDGAIAGELFF
TRBV7-2,.,TRBJ1-1,.,TGTGCCAGCAGCTTTCGATCAGGGACCACTGAAGCTTTCTTT,CASSFRSGTTEAFF
TRBV19,.,TRBJ2-1,.,TGTGCCAGTTGTCCGACTAATCGTAACCATGAGCAGTTCTTC,CASCPTNRNHEQFF
TRBV19,.,TRBJ2-7,.,TGTGCCAGTAGTAAGGGGGGAAATACGAACTACGAGCAGTACTTC,CASSKGGNTNYEQYF
TRBV27,.,TRBJ2-3,.,TGTGCCAGCAGTTTAGGGAGCACAGATACGCAGTATTTT,CASSLGSTDTQYF
TRBV20-1,.,TRBJ2-5,.,TGCAGTGCTAGTTTCAGGATTCAAGAGACCCAGTACTTC,CSASFRIQETQYF
TRBV6-9,.,TRBJ2-2,.,TGTGCCAGCAGTTATCAGGGGAGGGACGGGGAGCTGTTTTTT,CASSYQGRDGELFF
TRBV7-6,.,TRBJ1-4,.,TGTGCCAGCAGCTACACGACACCCAGAGCAACTAATGAAAAACTGTTTTTT,CASSYTTPRATNEKLFF
TRBV6-2/TRBV6-3,.,TRBJ1-2,.,TGTGCCAGCAGTTACGTCAGCAGCTTGTATGGCTACACCTTC,CASSYVSSLYGYTF
TRBV9,TRBD1,TRBJ2-7,.,TGTGCCAGCAGCGCAATACAGGGGCGCGAGCAGTACTTC,CASSAIQGREQYF
TRBV5-4,.,TRBJ1-2,once,TGTGCCAGCAGCTCCCTGGGGCAGGGCAAGGGCTACACCTTC,CASSSLGQGKGYTF
TRBV6-5,.,TRBJ1-2,once,TGTGCCAGCTTGGGCAAAGGGGCATATGGCTACACCTTC,CASLGKGAYGYTF
TRBV5-1,TRBD2,TRBJ2-2,.,TGCGCCAGCAGCCGACGACTAGCGGAAAAGGCCGGGGAGCTGTTTTTT,CASSRRLAEKAGELFF
TRBV28,TRBD2,TRBJ2-1,.,TGTGCCAGCAGCACTAGCGGGAGCGGGAACAATGAGCAGTTCTTC,CASSTSGSGNNEQFF
TRBV7-9,TRBD2,TRBJ2-3,.,TGTGCCAGCATCTTAGCGGGGGGGCCATCAGATACGCAGTATTTT,CASILAGGPSDTQYF
TRBV7-6,TRBD1,TRBJ1-1,.,TGTGCCAGCAGCTTGGGCCAAACAGGGGGCGCGGAGAAGGCCACTGAAGCTTTCTTT,CASSLGQTGGAEKATEAFF
TRBV11-2,.,TRBJ2-2,.,TGTGCCAGCAGCTCCAGGGTTGCGGGGAAAACCGGGGAGCTGTTTTTT,CASSSRVAGKTGELFF
TRBV5-1,.,TRBJ1-1,.,TGCGCCAGCAGCCCATTAGATGGGACTGAAGCTTTCTTT,CASSPLDGTEAFF
TRBV11-2,TRBD1,TRBJ2-7,.,TGTGCCAGCAGCTTCCCGGGACAGGGGACTTACGAGCAGTACTTC,CASSFPGQGTYEQYF
TRBV19,.,TRBJ1-5,.,TGTGCCAGTAGCCCTAACCCAGGATGGAGCAATCAGCCCCAGCATTTT,CASSPNPGWSNQPQHF
TRBV7-9,.,TRBJ2-1,once,TGTGCCAGCAGTCCAACGTCAAACTACAATGAGCAGTTCTTC,CASSPTSNYNEQFF
TRBV18,.,TRBJ1-4,.,TGTGCCAGCTCAGCCCAGAGCACTAATGAAAAACTGTTTTTT,CASSAQSTNEKLFF
TRBV18,TRBD2,TRBJ2-7,once,TGTGCCAGCTCACCAGGGGGGGGTAACGAGCAGTACTTC,CASSPGGGNEQYF
TRBV19,TRBD1,TRBJ2-1,.,TGTGCCAGTAGTACACAGGGGACAACCTACAATGAGCAGTTCTTC,CASSTQGTTYNEQFF
TRBV7-9,TRBD1,TRBJ2-7,.,TGTGCCAGCAGCGTCCGGGACAGGGCAATCTACGAGCAGTACTTC,CASSVRDRAIYEQYF
TRBV5-1,TRBD2,TRBJ2-7,.,TGCGCCAGCAGCTTGGATCGGGACTATCCCACCTACGAGCAGTACTTC,CASSLDRDYPTYEQYF
TRBV28,.,TRBJ1-5,.,TGTGCCAGCAGTTTCGGTATATTTGGCAGGGTGAGCAATCAGCCCCAGCATTTT,CASSFGIFGRVSNQPQHF
TRBV19,TRBD1,TRBJ1-1,few,TGTGCCAGTAGGGGACAGGGGGCCAGAACTGAAGCTTTCTTT,CASRGQGARTEAFF
TRBV20-1,.,TRBJ1-3,.,TGCAGTGCTGCCGGAGGAAACACCATATATTTT,CSAAGGNTIYF
TRBV19,TRBD2,TRBJ2-1,.,TGTGCCAGTAGTGCAACTAGCGGGGCCTCCTACAATGAGCAGTTCTTC,CASSATSGASYNEQFF
TRBV6-1,.,TRBJ1-1,.,TGTGCCAGCAGTGAGAACGTTGTGGGCACTGAAGCTTTCTTT,CASSENVVGTEAFF